A selection of T cell receptor beta chains follows, all from one sample in a study of blood T cell repertoires in COVID-19. Repertoires were generated with immunoSEQ multiplex PCR, while TCRdb's copy carries only in-frame clones and drops some. The sample consists of 100,000 to 150,000 clones, about 80% of them appearing once. Sequencing used peripheral blood. Source of these receptors: a man aged 40-50 years with active or convalescent COVID-19. Both conserved end residues are part of each CDR3. D genes are given only for firm matches. Expanded clones get a size class; other rows say once, few or many, or leave the size out.

d_call j_call v_call clone_size cdr3_nt cdr3_aa
. TRBJ1-1 TRBV19 . TGTGCCAGTAGTATAGGGCAGGCGACGAACACTGAAGCTTTCTTT CASSIGQATNTEAFF
. TRBJ1-6 TRBV7-6 . TGTGGGCCACAAAGGGGGTATTTGGGCCGGAATTCACCCCTCCACTTT CGPQRGYLGRNSPLHF
. TRBJ1-1 TRBV5-4 . TGTGCCAGCACAACGACCAGGGCCTGGAACACTGAAGCTTTCTTT CASTTTRAWNTEAFF
. TRBJ1-1 TRBV19 . TGTGCCAGTAGGATTGGACATATGAACACTGAAGCTTTCTTT CASRIGHMNTEAFF
TRBD1 TRBJ1-3 TRBV6-5 . TGTGCCAGCCGCCCCGGGACAGGGACGCACACCATATATTTT CASRPGTGTHTIYF
TRBD2 TRBJ2-3 TRBV9 few TGTGCCAGCAGCCCCCGGACTAGCGGGAGTAGCACAGATACGCAGTATTTT CASSPRTSGSSTDTQYF
. TRBJ1-1 TRBV30 . TGTGCCTGTTGGAGGGACCGGCGGACTGAAGCTTTCTTT CACWRDRRTEAFF
. TRBJ2-1 TRBV6-2/TRBV6-3 few TGTGCCAGCAGTTATGGCGCTAGCTCCTACAATGAGCAGTTCTTC CASSYGASSYNEQFF
. TRBJ1-2 TRBV12-3/TRBV12-4 . TGTGCCAGCAACCATCGAGGCTATGGCTACACCTTC CASNHRGYGYTF
. TRBJ2-2 TRBV19 . TGTGCCAGTTCCCCTGCGGATCTGCTGGGCGGGGAGCTGTTTTTT CASSPADLLGGELFF
. TRBJ1-1 TRBV7-6 . TGTGCCAGCAGTTCACCGCGGGAGGGAGGAAAGGACACTGAAGCTTTCTTT CASSSPREGGKDTEAFF
TRBD2 TRBJ2-2 TRBV7-2 once TGTGCCAGCAGCACCACTAGCGGAGCTGTCGGGGAGCTGTTTTTT CASSTTSGAVGELFF
. TRBJ1-1 TRBV9 few TGTGCCAGCAGCCCGGCGAGGGTTGATGTCACTGAAGCTTTCTTT CASSPARVDVTEAFF
. TRBJ1-1 TRBV11-2 . TGTGCCAGCAGCTCACTCCCGCGATTTTTAGGGAGGACTGAAGCTTTCTTT CASSSLPRFLGRTEAFF
. TRBJ2-1 TRBV19 . TGTGCCAGCCACTTAACGGGGAGCTCCTACAATGAGCAGTTCTTC CASHLTGSSYNEQFF
. TRBJ2-3 TRBV4-2 . TGTGCCAGCAGCCAAGAAGCACCACCCAACACAGATACGCAGTATTTT CASSQEAPPNTDTQYF
. TRBJ1-2 TRBV28 . TGTGCCAGCAGTCCCTATTGGGGGGATGACTATGGCTACACCTTC CASSPYWGDDYGYTF
. TRBJ1-2 TRBV5-1 . TGCGCCAGCTCCCAGTCGGGGGGGCCCAACTATGGCTACACCTTC CASSQSGGPNYGYTF
. TRBJ2-2 TRBV4-1 . TGCGCCAGCAGCCAAGTATCCGGGGTAACCGGGGAGCTGTTTTTT CASSQVSGVTGELFF
TRBD1 TRBJ1-1 TRBV24-1 few TGTGCCACCAGTGACCGGACAGGGAAAGCTTTCTTT CATSDRTGKAFF
TRBD1 TRBJ2-5 TRBV2 . TGTGCCAGCAGTGTTCAGGGGGTGACTTCGGAGACCCAGTACTTC CASSVQGVTSETQYF
. TRBJ1-2 TRBV5-8 . TGTGCCAGCAGTCGCGCAGGGGTGAACTATGGCTACACCTTC CASSRAGVNYGYTF
TRBD1 TRBJ1-5 TRBV30 few TGTGCCTGGAGCGGGACAGTAAATCAGCCCCAGCATTTT CAWSGTVNQPQHF
. TRBJ2-5 TRBV6-5 once TGTGCCAGCACGAGAAGGGGTGGGGAGACCCAGTACTTC CASTRRGGETQYF
TRBD1 TRBJ2-1 TRBV7-9 . TGTGCCAGCAGCTTCGTTACAGGGGGCAAGGTAAATGAGCAGTTCTTC CASSFVTGGKVNEQFF
. TRBJ1-2 TRBV12-3/TRBV12-4 . TGTGCCAGCAGGCCCGTGGGGGCGCGTGGCTACACCTTC CASRPVGARGYTF
TRBD1 TRBJ1-1 TRBV2 few TGTGCCAGGGAAGGACAGGGGAACACTGAAGCTTTCTTT CAREGQGNTEAFF
. TRBJ1-5 TRBV28 . TGTGCCAGCAGAGCTAGGGGGGGTCAGCCCCAGCATTTT CASRARGGQPQHF
TRBD1 TRBJ2-2 TRBV3-1/TRBV3-2 . TGTGCCAGCAGCCACGGGGACAGGAACACCGGGGAGCTGTTTTTT CASSHGDRNTGELFF
. TRBJ1-3 TRBV7-6 many TGTGCCAGCAGCTTAGGGGCAGGATTGAGCTCTGGAAACACCATATATTTT CASSLGAGLSSGNTIYF
. TRBJ1-4 TRBV6-6 . TGTGCCAGCACCCAAACAGCAACTAATGAAAAACTGTTTTTT CASTQTATNEKLFF
. TRBJ1-6 TRBV12-3/TRBV12-4 . TGTGCCAGCAGCCCCTCGAGGAATTCACCCCTCCACTTT CASSPSRNSPLHF
TRBD1 TRBJ2-1 TRBV29-1 . TGCAGCGGGGACAGGGGTAGCTACAATGAGCAGTTCTTC CSGDRGSYNEQFF
. TRBJ2-3 TRBV7-2 . TGTGCCAGCAGCTTAGGTATACAGCTAGCTAGCACAGATACGCAGTATTTT CASSLGIQLASTDTQYF
TRBD2 TRBJ2-1 TRBV6-5 . TGTGCCACCTACCGGGACTACTCTAGGAATGAGCAGTTCTTC CATYRDYSRNEQFF
. TRBJ1-4 TRBV24-1 few TGTGCCACCAGTGATGGTGGGCAAGGAACTAATGAAAAACTGTTTTTT CATSDGGQGTNEKLFF
. TRBJ1-3 TRBV7-6 . TGTGCCAGCAGCCAGGGGTCCTCTGGAAACACCATATATTTT CASSQGSSGNTIYF
. TRBJ1-2 TRBV2 few TGTGCCAATAGGGAGGAGGGCTACACCTTC CANREEGYTF
. TRBJ1-6 TRBV19 . TGTGCCAGTAGTGTCGGGACTGGGAGCTCCTATAATTCACCCCTCCACTTT CASSVGTGSSYNSPLHF